This passage covers 17 T cell receptor beta chains from one sample sequenced in a study of T-cell memory formation after mild COVID-19. Via MiXCR, TCRdb re-called the 5' RACE reads, giving one row per CDR3 protein. The table includes over 120,000 distinct CDR3 sequences, approximately 26% detected once. Sequenced input: PBMCs or a T cell subset sorted from them (not recorded which). The receptors originated from an adult woman who had mild COVID-19 (a few samples of this study predate the infection). Cell type and time point are not known.

The rearrangement joins TRBV29-1 to TRBJ1-1; a possible D gene is TRBD1 (6 bases). The CDR3 consists of 13 residues. In germline, CDR1 is SQVTM, CDR2 ANQGSEA. The V end was cut by 6 bases, the J end by 6 bases, with 17 bases between. The CDR3 reads CSVHEGDIAEAFF. Here the CDR3 DNA reads TGCAGCGTCCACGAAGGGGACATTGCTGAAGCTTTCTTT.

This clonotype was seen a few times. This chain uses TRBV7-6 with TRBJ2-3; D remains ambiguous. CDR3 size: 14 residues. Between the trimmed V and J ends, which lost 2 bases and 5 bases, there was a span of 11 bases. The germline V gene encodes CDR1 SGHVS and CDR2 FNYEAQ. DNA for the CDR3: TGTGCCAGCAGCTTACGGATGGTGGAAGATACGCAGTATTTT. This encodes CASSLRMVEDTQYF.

The chain recombines TRBV29-1 with TRBJ2-7; D is perhaps TRBD1 (6 bases). Per the germline V gene, CDR1 is SQVTM and CDR2 is ANQGSEA. The CDR3 spans 13 residues. The V gene lost 4 bases and the J gene lost 3 bases, with 13 bases spanning the gap. The DNA of the CDR3 is TGCAGCGTTGCGACAGGAGTTCGCTACGAGCAGTACTTC. The encoded protein is CSVATGVRYEQYF.

This clonotype was seen only a few times. This rearrangement joins TRBV7-9 to TRBJ1-1; possible D gene TRBD1, 6 bases. The CDR3 is made up of 15 amino acids. Trimming removed 5 bases from V and 0 bases from J, with 13 bases in between. Per germline, CDR1 SEHNR and CDR2 FQNEAQ (reference sequence). The CDR3 DNA sequence: TGTGCCAGCAGCGCATCGGGACACCTGAACACTGAAGCTTTCTTT. This gives the protein CASSASGHLNTEAFF.

This clonotype occurred a few times. This chain joins TRBV20-1 and TRBJ2-5; 9 nucleotides line up with TRBD1. The CDR3 runs to 16 residues. The germline V gene encodes CDR1 DFQATT and CDR2 SNEGSKA (reference sequence). V was pared by 0 bases and J by 2 bases, with 7 bases of the junction left unmatched. The CDR3 sequence: CSARDGDREMQETQYF. CDR3 nucleotide sequence: TGCAGTGCTAGAGATGGGGACAGGGAAATGCAAGAGACCCAGTACTTC.

This clonotype was counted a single time. The chain has TRBV9 and TRBJ2-1, with D possibly being TRBD1 (6 bases). The V gene's germline CDR1 is SGDLS and CDR2 YYNGEE. The CDR3 is 14 amino acids. V was trimmed by 2 bases and J by 6 bases, leaving 12 bases between them. The CDR3 sequence: CASSVRTAPNEQFF. In DNA, the CDR3 is TGTGCCAGCAGCGTGAGGACAGCGCCCAATGAGCAGTTCTTC.

The chain uses TRBV7-6 and TRBJ2-3, with a possible D match to TRBD2 (5 bases). V was trimmed by 4 bases and J by 2 bases, leaving 16 bases between them. Germline V gene lookup returns CDR1 SGHVS and CDR2 FNYEAQ. The CDR3 consists of 16 residues. Written as DNA, the CDR3 is TGTGCCAGCAGCTCCCCCTCGCAGACTATCACAGATACGCAGTATTTT. Translated: CASSSPSQTITDTQYF.

In its sample, this clonotype was seen a few times. V usage is TRBV24-1 and J usage is TRBJ2-1; D unresolved. The CDR3 is 16 amino acids. V lost 3 bases to trimming and J lost 3 bases, with 14 bases between them. Germline V CDR1 and CDR2: KGHDR, SFDVKD. The CDR3 loop is CATSDRVRSYYNEQFF. DNA for the CDR3: TGTGCCACCAGTGATCGGGTCCGCTCCTACTACAATGAGCAGTTCTTC.

The J gene is TRBJ1-3, the V gene TRBV10-3; D is unresolved. This CDR3 is built from 13 residues. V lost 0 bases to trimming and J lost 2 bases, with 2 bases between them. CDR1 ENHRY and CDR2 SYGVKD come from the germline V gene. For the CDR3, the DNA is TGTGCCATCAGTGAGTCGACTGGAAACACCATATATTTT. This codes for CAISESTGNTIYF.

The rearrangement links TRBV27 to TRBJ2-1, with a possible D match to TRBD2 (6 bases). Germline V CDR1 and CDR2: MNHEY, SMNVEV (reference sequence). The CDR3 is 15 residues long. V lost 3 bases to trimming and J lost 9 bases, with 18 bases between them. This chain's CDR3 is CASSLAGPRFGEQFF. The CDR3 DNA sequence: TGTGCCAGCAGTTTGGCGGGACCTAGATTCGGTGAGCAGTTCTTC.

This clonotype has only one observation. V gene TRBV4-2 combines with J gene TRBJ2-5; D is unresolved. Trimming left V 1 base short and J 0 bases short, with 6 bases between. This CDR3 has 14 amino acids. Germline V gives CDR1 LGHNA, CDR2 YNFKEQ. CDR3 in amino acids: CASSQGADQETQYF. The DNA for the CDR3 is TGTGCCAGCAGCCAAGGGGCGGACCAAGAGACCCAGTACTTC.

This clonotype was counted a few times. The V and J genes are TRBV2 and TRBJ2-3, with 12 positions matching TRBD2. The CDR3 has 17 amino acids. The germline gives CDR1 SNHLY, CDR2 FYNNEI. V lost 0 bases, J lost 2 bases, and 3 bases stayed unmatched. CDR3 region: CASSEAGLAGYTDTQYF. Here the CDR3 DNA reads TGTGCCAGCAGTGAAGCGGGACTAGCGGGTTACACAGATACGCAGTATTTT.

V usage is TRBV5-1 and J usage is TRBJ2-1, with TRBD1 as a possible D gene (5 bases). V was cut by 0 bases and J by 6 bases, with 7 bases left in between. This CDR3 has 13 residues. Germline V gives CDR1 SGHRS, CDR2 YFSETQ. CDR3 region: CASSLDDSNEQFF. In DNA form, the CDR3 reads TGCGCCAGCAGCTTGGATGACAGCAATGAGCAGTTCTTC.

This chain connects TRBV7-2 to TRBJ2-2; D call uncertain. Trimming removed 5 bases at V and 5 bases at J, with 21 bases between. The CDR3 is made up of 17 amino acids. Germline V gene lookup returns CDR1 SGHTA and CDR2 FQGNSA. The CDR3 loop is CASSPLGLAVGTGELFF. CDR3 bases: TGTGCCAGCAGCCCTCTTGGGTTAGCCGTTGGGACCGGGGAGCTGTTTTTT.

The chain links TRBV6-6 to TRBJ2-1, with TRBD2 matching over 9 bases. The V and J ends lost 0 bases and 8 bases, in that order; junction bases with no gene match: 8. The CDR3 extends over 16 amino acids. Germline V CDR1 and CDR2: MNHNY, SVGAGI (reference sequence). CDR3 amino acids: CASSYSSGGLSDEQFF. The CDR3 DNA is TGTGCCAGCAGTTACTCGAGCGGGGGGCTCTCCGATGAGCAGTTCTTC.

This clonotype was observed a handful of times. The V call is TRBV7-9, the J call TRBJ1-1, with 7 bases matching TRBD1. V dropped 5 bases and J dropped 6; count of bases not matched to a gene: 9. Germline values: CDR1 SEHNR, CDR2 FQNEAQ (reference sequence). CDR3 length: 14 residues. The CDR3 nucleotides are TGTGCCAGCAGCGGAACGACAGGGCGCGCTGAAGCTTTCTTT. Amino acids: CASSGTTGRAEAFF.

This clonotype was seen at least ten times. One end of the junction fails to match germline, which may point to a read error. The genes are TRBV2 and TRBJ1-1; D not certain. The CDR3 is 11 amino acids. Per germline, CDR1 SNHLY and CDR2 FYNNEI. CDR3 nucleotides: TGTGCATCGAGACCGGCCACTGGAGCTTTCTTT. Protein product: CASRPATGAFF.